Listed below are T cell receptor beta chains from one sample, sequenced in a study of shared clonotypes between healthy human individuals. Assay used: immunoSEQ multiplex PCR; TCRdb lists only in-frame clones, some missing. The sample has some 2,500,000 clones, approximately 93% seen once. The specimen sequenced was naive CD4+ T cells from PBMCs. These receptors came from a man in his late teens or twenties in good health. Some clones in this sample may be carry-over from other donors' samples. Each CDR3 is given with its conserved first and last residue. The D gene is left open where the match is weak. Part of the rows lack a size; the others show once, few, many or a class for expanded clones.

abundance: .; d_gene: .; j_gene: TRBJ1-1; v_gene: TRBV12-5; CDR3nt: TGTGCTAGTGGTTCCAATATGAACACTGAAGCTTTCTTT; CDR3aa: CASGSNMNTEAFF
abundance: .; d_gene: .; j_gene: TRBJ1-5; v_gene: TRBV7-2; CDR3nt: TGTGCCAGCAGCTTATATAGCTCCAATCAGCCCCAGCATTTT; CDR3aa: CASSLYSSNQPQHF
abundance: .; d_gene: .; j_gene: TRBJ2-3; v_gene: TRBV5-4; CDR3nt: TGTGCCAGCAGCTCCCATGGGCGGGATGCAGATACGCAGTATTTT; CDR3aa: CASSSHGRDADTQYF
abundance: once; d_gene: TRBD2; j_gene: TRBJ2-3; v_gene: TRBV15; CDR3nt: TGTGCCACCAGCGGGGGGGTGGCGACAAGGAAGTATTTT; CDR3aa: CATSGGVATRKYF
abundance: .; d_gene: TRBD2; j_gene: TRBJ2-7; v_gene: TRBV19; CDR3nt: TGTGCCAGTAGCAGATTCGGACTAGCGGGAGGAAGCGAGCAGTACTTC; CDR3aa: CASSRFGLAGGSEQYF
abundance: .; d_gene: .; j_gene: TRBJ1-1; v_gene: TRBV28; CDR3nt: TGTGCCAGCAGTTTATCCGCTCTACTGTCCCGGAACACTGAAGCTTTCTTT; CDR3aa: CASSLSALLSRNTEAFF
abundance: .; d_gene: .; j_gene: TRBJ2-5; v_gene: TRBV6-5; CDR3nt: TGTGCCAGCAGTTTACCAGGGGTAGAGACCCAGTACTTC; CDR3aa: CASSLPGVETQYF
abundance: .; d_gene: .; j_gene: TRBJ2-1; v_gene: TRBV5-1; CDR3nt: TGCGCCAGCAGCTCTTTGGGACTTACTTATGAGCAGTTCTTC; CDR3aa: CASSSLGLTYEQFF
abundance: .; d_gene: TRBD2; j_gene: TRBJ2-5; v_gene: TRBV19; CDR3nt: TGTGCCAGTAGTATAAATCGGGAGGAGGGCCAGTACTTC; CDR3aa: CASSINREEGQYF
abundance: once; d_gene: .; j_gene: TRBJ2-1; v_gene: TRBV12-5; CDR3nt: TGTGCTAGTGGTTTGGTACACGGGAGAGGCAATGAGCAGTTCTTC; CDR3aa: CASGLVHGRGNEQFF
abundance: .; d_gene: .; j_gene: TRBJ1-6; v_gene: TRBV5-4; CDR3nt: TGTGCCAGCAGCTTACCAGGGGCCCATAATAATTCACCCCTCCACTTT; CDR3aa: CASSLPGAHNNSPLHF
abundance: .; d_gene: TRBD1; j_gene: TRBJ2-7; v_gene: TRBV28; CDR3nt: TGTGCCAGCATAAGCCGGTGGACAGGGGCCTCCTACGAGCAGTACTTC; CDR3aa: CASISRWTGASYEQYF
abundance: .; d_gene: TRBD2; j_gene: TRBJ2-7; v_gene: TRBV7-2; CDR3nt: TGTGCCAGCAGCCAGGCCGGGACTAGCGCCTACGAGCAGTACTTC; CDR3aa: CASSQAGTSAYEQYF
abundance: .; d_gene: .; j_gene: TRBJ1-5; v_gene: TRBV19; CDR3nt: TGTGCCAGTAGTATAGAGTGGGGTAAGCCCCAGCATTTT; CDR3aa: CASSIEWGKPQHF
abundance: once; d_gene: TRBD1; j_gene: TRBJ1-4; v_gene: TRBV7-8; CDR3nt: TGTGCCAGCAGCAGACCGGGACAGGGCGGTGAAAAACTGTTTTTT; CDR3aa: CASSRPGQGGEKLFF
abundance: .; d_gene: .; j_gene: TRBJ2-1; v_gene: TRBV5-4; CDR3nt: TGTGCCAGCAGCCTCCGGGCGGGCCCTGCCAATGAGCAGTTCTTC; CDR3aa: CASSLRAGPANEQFF
abundance: once; d_gene: TRBD2; j_gene: TRBJ2-5; v_gene: TRBV9; CDR3nt: TGTGCCAGCAGCCCCTCATATGGGAGAGGGACTAGCGGATTCCAAGAGACCCAGTACTTC; CDR3aa: CASSPSYGRGTSGFQETQYF
abundance: .; d_gene: .; j_gene: TRBJ1-2; v_gene: TRBV30; CDR3nt: TGTGCCTGGAGGACGGACGGGATCTATGGCTACACCTTC; CDR3aa: CAWRTDGIYGYTF
abundance: once; d_gene: .; j_gene: TRBJ1-6; v_gene: TRBV6-5; CDR3nt: TGTGCCAGCAGTACCGGGATCCTTAATTCACCCCTCCACTTT; CDR3aa: CASSTGILNSPLHF
abundance: .; d_gene: TRBD1; j_gene: TRBJ2-5; v_gene: TRBV11-3; CDR3nt: TGTGCCAGCAGCCAAAGGGTTGGGACAGGCCGCCAAGAGACCCAGTACTTC; CDR3aa: CASSQRVGTGRQETQYF
abundance: .; d_gene: TRBD1; j_gene: TRBJ2-7; v_gene: TRBV5-1; CDR3nt: TGCGCCAGCAGCCCCATTGGGGGACAGAGAGCCTACGAGCAGTACTTC; CDR3aa: CASSPIGGQRAYEQYF
abundance: .; d_gene: .; j_gene: TRBJ1-1; v_gene: TRBV5-4; CDR3nt: TGTGCCAGCAGCTTCCTGCCCGGTGAAGCTTTCTTT; CDR3aa: CASSFLPGEAFF
abundance: .; d_gene: TRBD1; j_gene: TRBJ1-5; v_gene: TRBV5-4; CDR3nt: TGTGCCAGCAGCCTTGGGGGACAGGGGGCTCAGCCCCAGCATTTT; CDR3aa: CASSLGGQGAQPQHF
abundance: .; d_gene: TRBD2; j_gene: TRBJ2-3; v_gene: TRBV5-1; CDR3nt: TGCGCCAGCAGCCCATCGGGGGGTAGCGCAGATACGCAGTATTTT; CDR3aa: CASSPSGGSADTQYF
abundance: .; d_gene: .; j_gene: TRBJ1-1; v_gene: TRBV29-1; CDR3nt: TGCAGCGTTTCAGGCCTTATGAACACTGAAGCTTTCTTT; CDR3aa: CSVSGLMNTEAFF
abundance: .; d_gene: .; j_gene: TRBJ2-1; v_gene: TRBV5-1; CDR3nt: TGCGCCAGCAGCTTACTCCAGGGGGGGTCCTACAATGAGCAGTTCTTC; CDR3aa: CASSLLQGGSYNEQFF
abundance: .; d_gene: TRBD2; j_gene: TRBJ2-1; v_gene: TRBV5-1; CDR3nt: TGCGCCAGCAGCTCTCCGGGACTAGCTACCCGGGATGAGCAGTTCTTC; CDR3aa: CASSSPGLATRDEQFF
abundance: once; d_gene: .; j_gene: TRBJ2-5; v_gene: TRBV4-1; CDR3nt: TGCGCCAGCAGCCCAGCCCCGGGGACACTCGGGCCAGGAAGCCAAGAGACCCAGTACTTC; CDR3aa: CASSPAPGTLGPGSQETQYF
abundance: .; d_gene: TRBD2; j_gene: TRBJ2-7; v_gene: TRBV7-3; CDR3nt: TGTGCCAGCAGCCTGTCTAGCGGGAGTGGGGTGGGGGAGCAGTACTTC; CDR3aa: CASSLSSGSGVGEQYF
abundance: .; d_gene: TRBD1; j_gene: TRBJ2-1; v_gene: TRBV28; CDR3nt: TGTGCCAGCAGTTTAGGCGGACAGGGCTACAATGAGCAGTTCTTC; CDR3aa: CASSLGGQGYNEQFF
abundance: .; d_gene: .; j_gene: TRBJ2-2; v_gene: TRBV18; CDR3nt: TGTGCCAGCAGGGAAGGGTTGTTCACCGGGGAGCTGTTTTTT; CDR3aa: CASREGLFTGELFF
abundance: .; d_gene: TRBD1; j_gene: TRBJ2-7; v_gene: TRBV27; CDR3nt: TGTGCCAGCAGTCTCAGGACAGGGCGGTTCGAGCAGTACTTC; CDR3aa: CASSLRTGRFEQYF
abundance: .; d_gene: TRBD2; j_gene: TRBJ2-3; v_gene: TRBV5-5; CDR3nt: TGTGCCAGCAGCTTGGCAGCGAGCGGGAGTACAGATACGCAGTATTTT; CDR3aa: CASSLAASGSTDTQYF
abundance: .; d_gene: .; j_gene: TRBJ1-1; v_gene: TRBV7-9; CDR3nt: TGTGCCAGCAGCCCGCAGGGGCGCACTGAAGCTTTCTTT; CDR3aa: CASSPQGRTEAFF
abundance: few; d_gene: TRBD1; j_gene: TRBJ1-1; v_gene: TRBV18; CDR3nt: TGTGCCAGCTCGTCGGACAGGGTTACTGAAGCTTTCTTT; CDR3aa: CASSSDRVTEAFF
abundance: few; d_gene: .; j_gene: TRBJ1-1; v_gene: TRBV6-5; CDR3nt: TGTGCCAGCAGTTACTCGAGGGGGACTGAAGCTTTCTTT; CDR3aa: CASSYSRGTEAFF
abundance: .; d_gene: TRBD1; j_gene: TRBJ2-2; v_gene: TRBV7-2; CDR3nt: TGTGCCAGCAGCTTAGCGGGGCAGGGGGCGCTTTCCGGGGAGCTGTTTTTT; CDR3aa: CASSLAGQGALSGELFF
abundance: .; d_gene: .; j_gene: TRBJ1-5; v_gene: TRBV28; CDR3nt: TGTGCCAGCAGTACAGGGAATGATCAGCCCCAGCATTTT; CDR3aa: CASSTGNDQPQHF
abundance: few; d_gene: .; j_gene: TRBJ1-1; v_gene: TRBV28; CDR3nt: TGTGCCAGCAGTTTAGTAGAAAGGGGGAACACTGAAGCTTTCTTT; CDR3aa: CASSLVERGNTEAFF
abundance: few; d_gene: .; j_gene: TRBJ1-1; v_gene: TRBV10-3; CDR3nt: TGTGCCATCAGCCCAATTCTGGGGACAACCGCATTGAACACTGAAGCTTTCTTT; CDR3aa: CAISPILGTTALNTEAFF
abundance: .; d_gene: .; j_gene: TRBJ1-2; v_gene: TRBV6-5; CDR3nt: TGTGCCAGCAGTTACTCGGGGGGCTACGGAGACTATGGCTACACCTTC; CDR3aa: CASSYSGGYGDYGYTF
abundance: .; d_gene: .; j_gene: TRBJ2-5; v_gene: TRBV28; CDR3nt: TGTGCCAGCAGTTTACCTAGGGGGGCCGGGGAGACCCAGTACTTC; CDR3aa: CASSLPRGAGETQYF
abundance: .; d_gene: TRBD2; j_gene: TRBJ2-1; v_gene: TRBV7-8; CDR3nt: TGTGCCAGCAGCCACGGACTAGCGAACAATGAGCAGTTCTTC; CDR3aa: CASSHGLANNEQFF
abundance: few; d_gene: .; j_gene: TRBJ1-1; v_gene: TRBV11-2; CDR3nt: TGTGCCAGCAGCTTAGCGTCCACTGAAGCTTTCTTT; CDR3aa: CASSLASTEAFF
abundance: .; d_gene: TRBD1; j_gene: TRBJ2-5; v_gene: TRBV7-6; CDR3nt: TGTGCCAGCAGCTCGGGACAGCAAGAGACCCAGTACTTC; CDR3aa: CASSSGQQETQYF
abundance: .; d_gene: .; j_gene: TRBJ2-1; v_gene: TRBV7-3; CDR3nt: TGTGCCAGCAGCCCTGACAGACATGAGCAGTTCTTC; CDR3aa: CASSPDRHEQFF
abundance: .; d_gene: .; j_gene: TRBJ1-4; v_gene: TRBV4-2; CDR3nt: TGTGCCAGCAGCCAAACGGAGACTGCAACTAATGAAAAACTGTTTTTT; CDR3aa: CASSQTETATNEKLFF
abundance: .; d_gene: TRBD2; j_gene: TRBJ2-5; v_gene: TRBV7-3; CDR3nt: TGTGCCAGCAGCGTTAGCGGGAGGGCGTCGGAGACCCAGTACTTC; CDR3aa: CASSVSGRASETQYF
abundance: once; d_gene: .; j_gene: TRBJ2-7; v_gene: TRBV18; CDR3nt: TGTGCCAGCTCACCACCGGGGGCCTACGAGCAGTACTTC; CDR3aa: CASSPPGAYEQYF
abundance: .; d_gene: .; j_gene: TRBJ1-1; v_gene: TRBV5-1; CDR3nt: TGCGCCAGCAGCTTGAGGACGGCTGAAGTGGCTTTCTTT; CDR3aa: CASSLRTAEVAFF
abundance: .; d_gene: .; j_gene: TRBJ2-5; v_gene: TRBV5-1; CDR3nt: TGCGCCAGCAGCGACCCACGAGGTTCCCAGTACTTC; CDR3aa: CASSDPRGSQYF
abundance: once; d_gene: TRBD2; j_gene: TRBJ2-1; v_gene: TRBV5-5; CDR3nt: TGTGCCAGCAGCTTGGAGGGGCTAGCGGCCAATGAGCAGTTCTTC; CDR3aa: CASSLEGLAANEQFF
abundance: .; d_gene: .; j_gene: TRBJ1-1; v_gene: TRBV6-5; CDR3nt: TGTGCCAGCAGCCGCTCGTGGGTGAACACTGAAGCTTTCTTT; CDR3aa: CASSRSWVNTEAFF
abundance: .; d_gene: TRBD2; j_gene: TRBJ2-1; v_gene: TRBV19; CDR3nt: TGTGCCAGTAGTATAGATTTTACTAGCGGGAGTATTAATGAGCAGTTCTTC; CDR3aa: CASSIDFTSGSINEQFF
abundance: .; d_gene: TRBD1; j_gene: TRBJ2-7; v_gene: TRBV6-1; CDR3nt: TGTGCCAGCAGTGTCTCCGGACAGGGTGCGACCTACGAGCAGTACTTC; CDR3aa: CASSVSGQGATYEQYF
abundance: .; d_gene: .; j_gene: TRBJ2-5; v_gene: TRBV5-5; CDR3nt: TGTGCCAGCAGCTTGGTTGGGCAGGTCCAAGAGACCCAGTACTTC; CDR3aa: CASSLVGQVQETQYF
abundance: few; d_gene: .; j_gene: TRBJ1-2; v_gene: TRBV5-4; CDR3nt: TGTGCCAGCAGCTTGGGCCCAGATTTACAGGCTAACTATGGCTACACCTTC; CDR3aa: CASSLGPDLQANYGYTF
abundance: .; d_gene: TRBD1; j_gene: TRBJ2-7; v_gene: TRBV10-2; CDR3nt: TGCGCCAGCACAGTGATCCCAAGGGACAGGGTAGACGAGCAGTACTTC; CDR3aa: CASTVIPRDRVDEQYF
abundance: .; d_gene: .; j_gene: TRBJ2-3; v_gene: TRBV5-6; CDR3nt: TGTGCCAGCAGCTTGGGCCCCCCGAGCCAGGTCGGGTCAGATACGCAGTATTTT; CDR3aa: CASSLGPPSQVGSDTQYF